The 22 T cell receptor beta chains listed next were all sequenced from one sample in a study of T cell responses to AZD1222 COVID-19 vaccine. Some clones are missing from TCRdb's copy, which holds only in-frame ones; the method was immunoSEQ multiplex PCR. The table lists some 120,000 clones, approximately 90% of them singletons. The sample in question was peripheral blood, obtained on day 0 of MenACWY control vaccination. These receptors all stem from an adult in good health.

V usage is TRBV11-3 and J usage is TRBJ1-1; weak D call: TRBD1 (6 bases). Germline CDR1 reads SGHNT; CDR2 reads YENEEA. The CDR3 sequence is 15 residues long. Deletions cut 4 bases from V and 3 bases from J, with 15 bases between. CDR3 loop: CASSYQNREDTEAFF. The DNA for the CDR3 is TGTGCCAGCAGCTACCAGAACAGGGAGGACACTGAAGCTTTCTTT.

The chain has TRBV5-5 and TRBJ2-3, with TRBD2 matching over 8 bases. Germline-derived CDR1 and CDR2 are SGHKS and YYEKEE (reference sequence). The CDR3 spans 15 residues. V shed 4 bases, J shed 4 bases, and the junction held 8 bases outside the gene matches. In DNA form, the CDR3 reads TGTGCCAGCAGCCTACCGGGACTAGAGTCAGATACGCAGTATTTT. Its translation: CASSLPGLESDTQYF.

V gene TRBV12-3 or TRBV12-4 combines with J gene TRBJ1-1; the D gene is possibly TRBD1 (5 bases). Trimming removed 3 bases from V and 4 bases from J, with 6 bases in between. CDR3 size: 12 residues. The CDR3 region is CASSFQGTEAFF. The CDR3 bases are TGTGCCAGCAGTTTCCAGGGCACTGAAGCTTTCTTT.

This rearrangement joins TRBV24-1 to TRBJ2-2; TRBD1 matches at 8 bases. The CDR3 consists of 16 residues. Losses at the gene ends were 3 bases for V and 2 bases for J; bases not matched to a gene: 4. The V gene's germline CDR1 is KGHDR and CDR2 SFDVKD. CDR3 DNA: TGTGCCACCAGTGATGTGGGACAGGTAAACACCGGGGAGCTGTTTTTT. It encodes CATSDVGQVNTGELFF.

The rearrangement uses TRBV5-6 and TRBJ2-5; no clear D. This CDR3 is 12 amino acids long. The germline V gene encodes CDR1 SGHDT and CDR2 YYEEEE. V was cut by 1 base and J by 1 base, with 2 bases left in between. The CDR3 region is CASSLPQETQYF. CDR3 DNA sequence: TGTGCCAGCAGCTTGCCCCAAGAGACCCAGTACTTC.

The V and J genes are TRBV30 and TRBJ1-2; a possible D gene is TRBD1 (5 bases). CDR1 and CDR2 (germline): GTSNPN, SVGIG (reference sequence). This CDR3 is built from 11 residues. Trimming pared 0 bases from V and 7 bases from J, leaving 6 bases between. DNA for the CDR3: TGTGCCTGGAGTGTAGGGGTTGGCTACACCTTC. This sequence encodes CAWSVGVGYTF.

V is TRBV9 and J is TRBJ1-1; a weak D match, TRBD1 (5 bases). CDR1 is SGDLS and CDR2 is YYNGEE in the germline V gene. With 2 bases removed from V and 0 bases from J, the gap between germline ends came to 8 bases. The CDR3 covers 14 residues. The CDR3 nucleotides read TGTGCCAGCAGCGTGACAGTTATGAACACTGAAGCTTTCTTT. This gives the protein CASSVTVMNTEAFF. Full variable domain (rest looked up from reference TRBV9 and TRBJ1-1): DSGVTQTPKHLITATGQRVTLRCSPRSGDLSVYWYQQSLDQGLQFLIQYYNGEERAKGNILERFSAQQFPDLHSELNLSSLELGDSALYFCASSVTVMNTEAFFGQGTRLTVV.

V usage is TRBV19 and J usage is TRBJ2-2; 11 nucleotides agree with TRBD1. CDR3 size: 16 residues. Trimming took 8 bases from V and 6 from J; bases not matched to a gene: 11. CDR1 LNHDA and CDR2 SQIVND come from the germline V gene (reference sequence). CDR3 bases: TGTGCCAGTTCCGCCTTCCCGGGACAGGGGGCCGGGGAGCTGTTTTTT. Translated: CASSAFPGQGAGELFF.

This chain uses TRBV6-6 with TRBJ2-3, with TRBD2 matching 11 bases. J lost 5 bases, V lost 6 bases, and 13 bases had no gene match. This CDR3 is 17 amino acids long. CDR1 is MNHNY and CDR2 is SVGAGI in the germline V gene (reference sequence). The CDR3 DNA reads as TGTGCCAGCAGCCGAGGGGACACTAGCGGGAGTATAGATACGCAGTATTTT. Its translation: CASSRGDTSGSIDTQYF.

This sequence joins TRBV5-1 and TRBJ2-1, with 7 bases identical to TRBD1. The CDR3 consists of 14 residues. V lost 4 bases and J lost 6; bases outside the gene matches: 7. Looked up from germline, CDR1 is SGHRS and CDR2 is YFSETQ. This CDR3 reads CASSPDRVGNEQFF. The CDR3 nucleotides are TGCGCCAGCAGCCCCGACAGGGTAGGCAATGAGCAGTTCTTC.

This chain joins TRBV6-1 and TRBJ2-2, with a possible D match to TRBD1 (6 bases). The CDR3 spans 13 residues. The germline gives CDR1 MNHNS, CDR2 SASEGT. V was shortened by 5 bases and J by 3 bases, with 7 bases between the two germline ends. The CDR3 coding sequence is TGTGCCAGCAGTTGGACAGACACCGGGGAGCTGTTTTTT. Protein sequence: CASSWTDTGELFF.

This rearrangement joins TRBV18 to TRBJ1-3; tentatively, D is TRBD1 (6 bases). Germline V gene lookup returns CDR1 KGHSH and CDR2 LQKENI. The length of the CDR3 is 15 residues. V lost 1 base, J lost 4 bases, and 11 bases lay in between. The CDR3 is CASSPRDTPGNTIYF. DNA of the CDR3: TGTGCCAGCTCACCACGGGACACCCCAGGAAACACCATATATTTT.

This clone has just a few counts. The chain uses TRBV3-1 (or the pseudogene TRBV3-2) and TRBJ2-7; TRBD2 might be the D (6 bases). Germline V gene data show CDR1 as LGHDT and CDR2 as YNNKEL (reference sequence). V was clipped by 0 bases and J by 7 bases, with 16 bases between them. The CDR3 loop spans 15 amino acids. The CDR3 DNA reads TGTGCCAGCAGCCAAGATGGCGGGGTTGGGCGGGAGCAGTACTTC. Protein sequence: CASSQDGGVGREQYF.

This chain uses TRBV30 with TRBJ1-2; tentatively, D is TRBD1 (6 bases). Germline CDR1 is GTSNPN and CDR2 is SVGIG (reference sequence). The CDR3 is 14 residues long. V was shortened by 4 bases and J by 5 bases, with 17 bases between the two germline ends. The CDR3 DNA is TGTGCCTGGACCGCCGGGGCCAGGGGATATGGCTACACCTTC. Translating it yields CAWTAGARGYGYTF.

V and J are TRBV30 and TRBJ1-4; TRBD1 agrees at 10 bases. The CDR3 totals 14 residues. Trimming took 0 bases from V and 11 from J; bases not matched to a gene: 6. Germline V gene sequence: CDR1 GTSNPN, CDR2 SVGIG (reference sequence). CDR3 amino acids: CAWSVPGTGVKLFF. The CDR3 DNA reads TGTGCCTGGAGTGTACCCGGGACAGGGGTTAAACTGTTTTTT. Full variable domain (missing parts from reference TRBV30 and TRBJ1-4): SQTIHQWPATLVQPVGSPLSLECTVEGTSNPNLYWYRQAAGRGLQLLFYSVGIGQISSEVPQNLSASRPQDRQFILSSKKLLLSDSGFYLCAWSVPGTGVKLFFGSGTQLSVL.

A few counts support this clone. The J gene is TRBJ1-3, the V gene TRBV29-1, with 7 bases identical to TRBD1. Germline V gene lookup returns CDR1 SQVTM and CDR2 ANQGSEA. The junction had 5 bases not matched to a gene; V was cut back by 7 bases and J by 2 bases. This CDR3 has 13 amino acids. The DNA for the CDR3 is TGCAGCGCCTGGGACAGAGCTGGAAACACCATATATTTT. Translating gives CSAWDRAGNTIYF.

The gene calls are TRBV4-1 and TRBJ2-2; 8 bases align to TRBD2. Germline V gives CDR1 MGHRA, CDR2 YSYEKL. The CDR3 spans 16 residues. Germline trimming cut 4 bases from V and 4 bases from J; bases unmatched to any gene: 8. The CDR3 spells CASSLSGSGGTGELFF. The CDR3, as DNA: TGCGCCAGCAGCCTAAGCGGGAGTGGTGGCACCGGGGAGCTGTTTTTT.

The CDR3 region has the DNA TGTGCCAGCGCGAATGGGGTTTGGGAGGGCTACACCTTC. Translated: CASANGVWEGYTF. The genes are TRBV27 and TRBJ1-2; D remains ambiguous. V shed 8 bases and J shed 8 bases, with 18 bases lying between them. There are 13 residues in the CDR3. Germline CDR1 MNHEY, CDR2 SMNVEV (reference sequence).

The chain combines TRBV6-5 with TRBJ2-5; 7 bases agree with TRBD1. V trimming: 10 bases; J trimming: 2 bases; junction bases outside the gene matches: 10. This CDR3 region has 14 residues. CDR1 is MNHEY, CDR2 SVGAGI, per germline. This CDR3 reads CATEGQVMQETQYF. The CDR3 DNA is TGTGCCACCGAAGGACAGGTTATGCAAGAGACCCAGTACTTC.

V is TRBV7-9 and J is TRBJ2-7; D is possibly TRBD1 (6 bases). Trimming cost V 5 bases and J 0 bases, with 17 bases left between them. The V gene's germline CDR1 is SEHNR and CDR2 FQNEAQ (reference sequence). The CDR3 covers 16 residues. The CDR3 bases are TGTGCCAGCAGCGCGACCGGGACACTAACCTCCTACGAGCAGTACTTC. Its translation: CASSATGTLTSYEQYF.

This clone was counted once. V and J are TRBV5-1 and TRBJ1-4, with D unclear. CDR1 and CDR2 from the germline V gene are SGHRS and YFSETQ. The CDR3 runs 15 residues. V gave up 3 bases and J gave up 3 bases, with 12 bases separating them. The CDR3 DNA follows: TGCGCCAGCAGCTCCATCGGGGTAGCTAATGAAAAACTGTTTTTT. Its protein is CASSSIGVANEKLFF.

The chain is built from TRBV5-6 and TRBJ1-1; D call uncertain. The CDR3 sequence is 14 residues long. Germline values: CDR1 SGHDT, CDR2 YYEEEE. The germline V and J ends were trimmed by 4 bases and 4 bases, with 14 bases remaining between them. The DNA for the CDR3 is TGTGCCAGCAGCCAACGGGCAGTGGGCACTGAAGCTTTCTTT. This gives the protein CASSQRAVGTEAFF.